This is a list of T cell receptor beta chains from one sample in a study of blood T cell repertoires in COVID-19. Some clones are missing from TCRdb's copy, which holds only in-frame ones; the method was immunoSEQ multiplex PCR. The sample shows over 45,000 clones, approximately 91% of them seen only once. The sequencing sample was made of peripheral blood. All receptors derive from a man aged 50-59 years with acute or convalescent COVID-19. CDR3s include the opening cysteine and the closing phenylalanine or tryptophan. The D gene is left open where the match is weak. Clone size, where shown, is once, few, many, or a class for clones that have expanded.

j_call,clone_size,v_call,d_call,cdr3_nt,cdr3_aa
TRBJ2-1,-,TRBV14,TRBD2,TGTGCCAGCAGCCCTAGCGGGATTGAGCAGTTCTTC,CASSPSGIEQFF
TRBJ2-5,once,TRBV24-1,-,TGTGCCACCAGTGATTTGCAGGGAGGCTACCAAGAGACCCAGTACTTC,CATSDLQGGYQETQYF
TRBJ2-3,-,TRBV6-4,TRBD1,TGTGCCAGCAGTTACGACAGGGCTAGCACAGATACGCAGTATTTT,CASSYDRASTDTQYF
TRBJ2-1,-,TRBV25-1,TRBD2,TGTGCCAGCAGTGAATCCTTCCGCGGACTAGCGGGAGAGCAGTTCTTC,CASSESFRGLAGEQFF
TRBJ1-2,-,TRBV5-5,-,TGTGCCAGCAGCCCCCTCATCGGGGATATCTATGGCTACACCTTC,CASSPLIGDIYGYTF
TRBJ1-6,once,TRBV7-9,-,TGTGCCAGCAGCTTCCGAGGACAGTATAATTCACCCCTCCACTTT,CASSFRGQYNSPLHF
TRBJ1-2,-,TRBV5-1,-,TGCGCCAGCAGCTTGTCGTCGGTAGGGGGTGATGGCTACACCTTC,CASSLSSVGGDGYTF
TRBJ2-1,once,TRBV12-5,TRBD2,TGTGCTAGTGGTTTGGCCCTAGCGGGAGGCCGGAATGAGCAGTTCTTC,CASGLALAGGRNEQFF
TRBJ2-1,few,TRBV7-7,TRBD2,TGTGCCAGCAGCTTAGGGGTGTCGCGGGGGTCTTGGACGAATGAGCAGTTCTTC,CASSLGVSRGSWTNEQFF
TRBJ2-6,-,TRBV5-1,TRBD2,TGCGCCAGCAGGGCCCCTGGGACTAGCGGGTCTGGGGCCAACGTCCTGACTTTC,CASRAPGTSGSGANVLTF
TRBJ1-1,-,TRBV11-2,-,TGTGCCAGCAGCTTCGGGAGACCTGAAGCTTTCTTT,CASSFGRPEAFF
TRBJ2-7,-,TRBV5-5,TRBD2,TGTGCCAGCAGCCTGAACGGACTAGCGGGAGGGCCTTTTCCCTTCGAGCAGTACTTC,CASSLNGLAGGPFPFEQYF
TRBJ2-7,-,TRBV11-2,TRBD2,TGTGCCAGCAGGCCGGGACTAGCGCACTCCTACGAGCAGTACTTC,CASRPGLAHSYEQYF
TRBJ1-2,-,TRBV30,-,TGTGCCTGGAGCCCGCAACCCTTACAGGGCGACGTCTTC,CAWSPQPLQGDVF
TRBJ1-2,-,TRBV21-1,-,TGTGCCAGCAGCCCCCGAGGACGGGGGGATGGCTACACCTTC,CASSPRGRGDGYTF
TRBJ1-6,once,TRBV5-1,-,TGCGCCAGCAGCTTTTCAAGGGAAGGGGATGGGTATGCGAATTCACCCCTCCACTTT,CASSFSREGDGYANSPLHF
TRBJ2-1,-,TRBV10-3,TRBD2,TGTGCCATCACCGACACTAGCGGGAGTACTCGTGAGCAGTTCTTC,CAITDTSGSTREQFF
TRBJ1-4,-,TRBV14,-,TGTGCCAGCAGCCCAAAATACAGTGCAACTAATGAAAAACTGTTTTTT,CASSPKYSATNEKLFF
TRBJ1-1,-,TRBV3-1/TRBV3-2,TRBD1,TGTGCCAGCAGCCGCATGACAGGGCCCACTGAAGCTTTCTTT,CASSRMTGPTEAFF
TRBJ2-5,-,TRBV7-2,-,TGTGCCAGCAGCTCCTGGGTAGCGGCACAAGAGACCCAGTACTTC,CASSSWVAAQETQYF
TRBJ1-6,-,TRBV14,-,TGTGCCAGCAGCGAGACTTATTCACCCCTCCACTTT,CASSETYSPLHF
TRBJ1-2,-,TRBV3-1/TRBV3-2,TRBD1,TGTGCCAGCAGCCAAGGGACAGGGAGATGGGATGGCTACACCTTC,CASSQGTGRWDGYTF
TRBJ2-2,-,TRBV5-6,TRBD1,TGTGCCAGCAGCTTGGGTCGGACAGGGGTTAACACCGGGGAGCTGTTTTTT,CASSLGRTGVNTGELFF
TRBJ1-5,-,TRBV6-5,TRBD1,TGTGCCAGCAGCCCGGACAGGGGATACCAGCCCCAGCATTTT,CASSPDRGYQPQHF
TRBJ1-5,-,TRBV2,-,TGTGCCAGCAGTGAAGTAACGGGCAATCAGCCCCAGCATTTT,CASSEVTGNQPQHF
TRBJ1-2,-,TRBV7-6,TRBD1,TGTGCCAGCAGCCCATCGACAGGGGGACATCCCTATGGCTACACCTTC,CASSPSTGGHPYGYTF